The rows below give T cell receptor beta chains drawn from one sample of a study of regulatory T cells in long-lasting Graves disease. TCRdb processed the multiplex PCR reads anew with MiXCR; each CDR3 protein has one entry. The sample holds more than 450,000 distinct CDR3 sequences, approximately 12% seen once. These records were also assigned to another study, of T cells in Graves' hyperthyroidism and ophthalmopathy.

This specimen consisted of peripheral blood mononuclear cells (PBMCs), obtained at new diagnosis, from a patient treated with antithyroid drugs. The receptors here all came from a woman aged 25 to 39 with Graves disease. The CDR3 runs from the conserved cysteine through the conserved F or W. The D gene is left open where the match is weak. The size field is filled for only some rows; it gives once, few, many or a size class.

v_call	clone_size	d_call	cdr3_length	j_call	cdr3_aa	cdr3_nt
TRBV10-3	many	-	11	TRBJ2-7	CAISGGYEQYF	TGTGCCATCAGTGGGGGATACGAGCAGTACTTC
TRBV15	many	-	18	TRBJ1-5	CATSRDPGTQGLNQPQHF	TGTGCCACCAGCAGAGATCCGGGTACGCAGGGTCTCAATCAGCCCCAGCATTTT
TRBV10-2	many	TRBD2	15	TRBJ2-2	CASRASGKRAGELFF	TGCGCCAGCAGGGCAAGCGGGAAGAGGGCCGGGGAGCTGTTTTTT
TRBV27	few	TRBD2	16	TRBJ2-2	CASRPVLAGDTGELFF	TGTGCCAGCAGGCCCGTACTAGCGGGGGACACCGGGGAGCTGTTTTTT
TRBV18	few	-	13	TRBJ1-1	CASSPGRDTEAFF	TGTGCCAGCTCACCGGGACGCGACACTGAAGCTTTCTTT
TRBV15	many	-	14	TRBJ1-4	CATSEGATNEKLFF	TGTGCCACCAGCGAGGGTGCAACTAATGAAAAACTGTTTTTT
TRBV30	many	-	14	TRBJ1-5	CAWGVQGGNQPQHF	TGTGCCTGGGGGGTACAGGGCGGCAATCAGCCCCAGCATTTT
TRBV7-9	-	-	19	TRBJ2-2	CASSLATIIGAANTGELFF	TGTGCCAGCAGCTTAGCGACAATTATCGGGGCCGCGAACACCGGGGAGCTGTTTTTT
TRBV3-1	many	-	13	TRBJ2-1	CASSLHPRNEQFF	TGTGCCAGCAGCCTTCACCCTCGTAATGAGCAGTTCTTC
TRBV3-1	many	-	15	TRBJ1-6	CASSGRDPVTSPLHF	TGTGCCAGCAGCGGCCGGGACCCGGTTACCTCACCCCTCCACTTT
TRBV4-2	-	TRBD2	15	TRBJ2-3	CASSQTAGRTDTQYF	TGTGCCAGCAGCCAGACAGCGGGACGCACAGATACGCAGTATTTT
TRBV9	many	TRBD1	15	TRBJ1-1	CASSAYRGSDTEAFF	TGTGCCAGCAGCGCCTACAGGGGGTCCGACACTGAAGCTTTCTTT
TRBV10-2	many	-	17	TRBJ1-2	CASSDQGRSLKNYGYTF	TGCGCCAGCAGTGATCAGGGGCGCAGCCTAAAGAACTATGGCTACACCTTC
TRBV5-1	many	TRBD2	16	TRBJ2-3	CASSSDIAGSTDTQYF	TGCGCCAGCAGCTCGGACATAGCGGGGAGCACAGATACGCAGTATTTT
TRBV20-1	many	-	14	TRBJ2-5	CSLEGGGPGETQYF	TGCAGCCTTGAAGGGGGAGGGCCTGGGGAGACCCAGTACTTC
TRBV29-1	many	-	13	TRBJ1-1	CSARGDMNTEAFF	TGCAGCGCGAGGGGCGACATGAACACTGAAGCTTTCTTT
TRBV19	few	-	14	TRBJ2-2	CASTQGRLAGELFF	TGTGCCAGTACTCAGGGTCGGCTCGCCGGGGAGCTGTTTTTT
TRBV27	-	TRBD2	19	TRBJ2-3	CASSFLPLISGRIADTQYF	TGTGCCAGCAGTTTTCTCCCCCTTATAAGCGGGAGGATCGCAGATACGCAGTATTTT
TRBV6-1	-	-	14	TRBJ1-2	CASSHGTRGYGYTF	TGTGCCAGCAGCCACGGGACGAGGGGTTATGGCTACACCTTC
TRBV5-1	many	TRBD1	16	TRBJ1-2	CASSWIAGGTNYGYTF	TGCGCCAGCAGCTGGATCGCAGGGGGAACTAACTATGGCTACACCTTC
TRBV6-1	many	-	14	TRBJ1-5	CASSEVLSNQPQHF	TGTGCCAGCAGTGAAGTTCTTAGCAATCAGCCCCAGCATTTT
TRBV5-1	many	TRBD2	15	TRBJ2-1	CASQRASGSYNEQFF	TGCGCCAGCCAACGGGCTAGCGGCAGTTACAATGAGCAGTTCTTC
TRBV7-2	many	-	14	TRBJ2-4	CASSSYRLADIQYF	TGTGCCAGCAGCTCCTACAGGTTGGCGGACATTCAGTACTTC
TRBV28	many	-	12	TRBJ1-6	CASSYTAIPLHF	TGTGCCAGCAGTTACACCGCGATACCCCTCCACTTT
TRBV28	many	-	15	TRBJ1-1	CASGATDPGNTEAFF	TGTGCCAGCGGGGCAACGGACCCGGGGAACACTGAAGCTTTCTTT
TRBV7-2	many	-	14	TRBJ1-2	CASSLERQSYGYTF	TGTGCCAGCAGCTTAGAACGTCAGTCGTATGGCTACACCTTC
TRBV10-3	-	-	11	TRBJ1-2	CASRENYGCTF	-
TRBV11-3	many	-	11	TRBJ2-7	CASSLEYEQYF	TGTGCCAGCAGCTTAGAATACGAGCAGTACTTC
TRBV10-3	many	-	9	TRBJ2-3	CALRDTQYF	TGTGCTCTCCGGGATACGCAGTATTTT
TRBV6-2/TRBV6-3	many	-	11	TRBJ2-1	CASGRGNEQFF	TGTGCCAGCGGGCGGGGCAATGAGCAGTTCTTC
TRBV5-5	few	-	16	TRBJ1-3	CASSPGTRLSGNTIYF	TGTGCCAGCAGCCCGGGGACTCGGCTGTCCGGAAACACCATATATTTT
TRBV6-1	few	-	16	TRBJ2-1	CASTRPSGASYNEQFF	TGTGCCAGCACCAGACCTTCCGGCGCGAGTTACAATGAGCAGTTCTTC
TRBV12-3/TRBV12-4	many	TRBD1	14	TRBJ1-4	CANSTTGLNEKLFF	TGTGCCAACAGTACGACAGGGCTTAATGAAAAACTGTTTTTT
TRBV20-1	-	TRBD2	15	TRBJ2-3	CSARSVAGPRGTQYF	TGCAGTGCTAGGTCGGTAGCGGGGCCAAGGGGCACGCAGTATTTT
TRBV28	many	TRBD2	18	TRBJ2-1	CASSPWGTSGETGNEQFF	TGTGCCAGCAGTCCATGGGGGACTAGCGGTGAAACTGGGAATGAGCAGTTCTTC
TRBV20-1	-	TRBD2	17	TRBJ2-7	CSATQLAGPIVTYEQYF	TGCAGTGCTACCCAACTAGCGGGCCCGATAGTTACTTACGAGCAGTACTTC
TRBV20-1	many	-	14	TRBJ2-7	CSARPWAGAYEQYF	TGCAGTGCTAGGCCATGGGCTGGAGCCTACGAGCAGTACTTC
TRBV19	few	TRBD2	15	TRBJ2-1	CASNDPGLEGDEQFF	TGTGCCAGTAATGACCCGGGACTAGAGGGCGATGAGCAGTTCTTC
TRBV19	many	TRBD1	14	TRBJ1-6	CASSIQGAASPLHF	TGTGCCAGTAGTATCCAGGGGGCGGCCTCACCCCTCCACTTT
TRBV20-1	few	-	13	TRBJ2-5	CSVVLGGGETQYF	TGCAGTGTAGTATTGGGGGGCGGTGAGACCCAGTACTTC
TRBV5-1	many	TRBD2	15	TRBJ2-1	CASSFLAGANNEQFF	TGCGCCAGCAGCTTCCTAGCGGGGGCCAACAATGAGCAGTTCTTC
TRBV6-4	many	-	14	TRBJ1-1	CASSYSRFNTEAFF	TGTGCCAGCAGTTACTCGCGGTTCAACACTGAAGCTTTCTTT
TRBV28	many	-	14	TRBJ1-5	CASSFVGVGQPQHF	TGTGCCAGCAGTTTCGTGGGCGTCGGTCAGCCCCAGCATTTT
TRBV10-2	many	-	12	TRBJ1-2	CASRTDSYGYTF	TGCGCCAGCAGAACCGACAGCTATGGCTACACCTTC
TRBV4-3	-	-	13	TRBJ1-1	CASSQEWWTEAFF	TGCGCCAGCAGCCAAGAGTGGTGGACTGAAGCTTTCTTT
TRBV9	many	TRBD2	16	TRBJ2-1	CASSHGLAGGRNEQFF	TGTGCCAGCAGCCACGGACTAGCGGGAGGGCGCAATGAGCAGTTCTTC
TRBV11-3	many	-	18	TRBJ2-7	CASSLEALGWPNSYEQYF	TGTGCCAGCAGCTTAGAAGCATTGGGGTGGCCGAACTCCTACGAGCAGTACTTC
TRBV19	few	-	15	TRBJ1-2	CASTSGGYYNYGYTF	TGTGCCAGTACCTCGGGCGGTTACTATAACTATGGCTACACCTTC
TRBV27	many	-	14	TRBJ2-1	CASSLFPPLNEQFF	TGTGCCAGCAGTTTATTTCCCCCCCTTAATGAGCAGTTCTTC